The rows below give T cell receptor beta chains drawn from one sample of a study of cytomegalovirus exposure and HLA in healthy donors. Produced via immunoSEQ multiplex PCR; TCRdb's table is partial and in-frame only. In the table there are roughly 140,000 clones, roughly 10% of which are singletons. The specimen was PBMCs. These TCRs come from a male donor in good health and CMV-seronegative. Both conserved end residues are part of each CDR3.

v_gene	j_gene	CDR3aa
TRBV5-1	TRBJ1-1	CASSLSILQRGQNTEAFF
TRBV5-1	TRBJ1-4	CASSPDTLNEKLFF
TRBV28	TRBJ1-5	CASSSPRAGANQPQHF
TRBV7-3	TRBJ2-5	CASSLRPQETQYF
TRBV9	TRBJ2-7	CASSLGTSGSNEQYF
TRBV5-1	TRBJ1-4	CASSPEGGRVSNEKLFF
TRBV7-9	TRBJ1-3	CALTGGGSGNTIYF
TRBV7-2	TRBJ2-2	CASSLSTGLDTGELFF
TRBV2	TRBJ1-6	CASSVDLSSYNSPLHF
TRBV6-5	TRBJ1-2	CASSYAGTGGYGYTF
TRBV6-1	TRBJ2-7	CASSATGLAGLSRGFEQYF
TRBV14	TRBJ2-1	CASSQDRGFGLAGSYNEQFF
TRBV10-3	-	CAISESKGQGYEQYF
TRBV28	TRBJ1-1	CASSLRQTSEAFF
TRBV9	TRBJ1-3	CASSTSSNSGNTIYF
TRBV10-3	TRBJ2-1	CAISAGNSYNEQFF
TRBV10-3	TRBJ1-2	CAISVQGAPNYGYTF
TRBV5-1	TRBJ2-3	CASSLGRGASTDTQYF
TRBV20-1	TRBJ2-3	CSADALDTQYF
TRBV4-3	TRBJ2-7	CASSQSAGSYEQYF
TRBV7-8	TRBJ1-4	CASSAYLNPNEKLFF
TRBV30	TRBJ2-3	CAWSGRSSGDTQYF
TRBV14	TRBJ2-7	CASSLGQGARGEQYF
TRBV28	TRBJ1-2	CASSLGQGDYGYTF
TRBV19	TRBJ1-5	CASGQVQNSNQPQHF
TRBV11-2	TRBJ2-7	CASSPRYEQYF
TRBV11-2	TRBJ2-6	CASSPGGAGPSGANVLTF
TRBV5-1	TRBJ1-6	CASSLGGWRRVNSPLHF
TRBV4-3	TRBJ2-1	CASSQETRLQGYNEQFF
TRBV18	TRBJ2-7	CASSPTTGTGQYEQYF
TRBV18	TRBJ2-7	CASSAGTRGYEQYF
TRBV2	TRBJ1-4	CASRGPGDEKLFF
TRBV10-2	TRBJ2-3	CASYRTGGTDTQYF
TRBV4-3	TRBJ2-1	CASSRQVSFGQGAYEQFF
TRBV28	TRBJ1-5	CASSPDYSNQPQHF
TRBV19	TRBJ2-3	CASSLGAADTQYF
TRBV28	TRBJ2-2	CASSFFRGGTGELFF
TRBV2	TRBJ1-3	CASSEETVGNTIYF
TRBV10-1	TRBJ2-7	CASSESVQGPYEQYF
TRBV18	TRBJ2-7	CASSVAGDSSYEQYF
TRBV5-1	TRBJ1-4	CASRQGTGPEKLFF
TRBV6-1	TRBJ1-4	CASTDRGWDEKLFF
TRBV4-1	TRBJ1-1	CASSTQDYLTEAFF
TRBV2	TRBJ2-7	CASSEGQGVHEQYF
TRBV9	TRBJ2-2	CASSVVSTGELFF